Listed below are T cell receptor beta chains from one sample, sequenced in a study of T cell clones after liver transplantation. The protocol was immunoSEQ multiplex PCR, while the TCRdb copy is restricted to in-frame clones and leaves out a portion. The table includes tens of thousands of clones, 86% detected once. The sample was CD8+ T cells from blood, taken 12 months after liver transplant. All receptors derive from a human patient who received a liver transplant. Among the T cells, some may be from the graft donor. CDR3s include the opening cysteine and the closing phenylalanine or tryptophan. D genes are given only for firm matches. A clone size is listed for some rows: how often the clone was seen (once, few, many), or a class if it is expanded.

J	D	size	V	CDR3	DNA
TRBJ2-7	.	.	TRBV9	CASSVEAGLGYEQYF	TGTGCCAGCAGCGTAGAGGCCGGCCTAGGGTACGAGCAGTACTTC
TRBJ2-7	TRBD2	.	TRBV7-6	CASSPVAGSSYEQYF	TGTGCCAGCAGCCCGGTAGCGGGTAGCTCCTACGAGCAGTACTTC
TRBJ2-1	TRBD2	.	TRBV7-9	CASSLGLARRDEQFF	TGTGCCAGCAGCTTGGGACTAGCTCGACGCGATGAGCAGTTCTTC
TRBJ2-7	.	.	TRBV9	CASSVGMSYEQYF	TGTGCCAGCAGCGTCGGAATGTCCTACGAGCAGTACTTC
TRBJ1-1	.	.	TRBV7-9	CASQEIQLNTEAFF	TGTGCCAGCCAGGAGATTCAGTTAAACACTGAAGCTTTCTTT
TRBJ1-1	.	.	TRBV27	CASRTEAFF	TGTGCCAGCAGAACTGAAGCTTTCTTT
TRBJ2-7	.	.	TRBV4-1	CASSQDINYEQYF	TGCGCCAGCAGCCAAGATATAAACTACGAGCAGTACTTC
TRBJ2-5	.	.	TRBV11-3	CASSLPGLEETQYF	TGTGCCAGCAGCTTACCAGGACTTGAAGAGACCCAGTACTTC
TRBJ2-1	TRBD2	.	TRBV5-6	CASSSLAGFNEQFF	TGTGCCAGCAGCTCACTAGCGGGATTCAATGAGCAGTTCTTC
TRBJ2-1	TRBD2	.	TRBV19	CASSTRTSGTSSYNEQFF	TGTGCCAGTAGTACTCGGACTAGCGGAACCAGCTCCTACAATGAGCAGTTCTTC
TRBJ2-1	TRBD2	.	TRBV19	CASSMSLAGYNEQFF	TGTGCCAGTAGTATGAGTCTAGCGGGCTACAATGAGCAGTTCTTC
TRBJ2-1	.	.	TRBV4-2	CASSQERGNSYNEQFF	TGTGCCAGCAGCCAAGAAAGAGGGAACTCCTACAATGAGCAGTTCTTC
TRBJ2-2	TRBD1	.	TRBV11-2	CASSPGQGGGTGELFF	TGTGCCAGCAGCCCCGGACAGGGGGGAGGAACCGGGGAGCTGTTTTTT
TRBJ2-7	TRBD2	.	TRBV6-6	CASANASGRLYEQYF	TGTGCCAGCGCAAACGCTAGCGGGAGGCTCTACGAGCAGTACTTC
TRBJ2-1	.	once	TRBV9	CASSVAGGVYNEQFF	TGTGCCAGCAGCGTAGCTGGCGGGGTATACAATGAGCAGTTCTTC
TRBJ2-1	TRBD1	.	TRBV9	CASSAGQGGYNEQFF	TGTGCCAGCAGCGCGGGACAGGGGGGCTACAATGAGCAGTTCTTC
TRBJ2-5	.	.	TRBV7-2	CASSFTRKTQYF	TGTGCCAGCAGCTTCACCCGAAAGACCCAGTACTTC
TRBJ1-1	.	.	TRBV5-1	CASSLLGDTEAFF	TGCGCCAGCAGCCTCCTTGGAGACACTGAAGCTTTCTTT
TRBJ2-3	TRBD2	.	TRBV5-1	CASSLPGLDFTDTQYF	TGCGCCAGCAGCCTCCCGGGACTAGACTTCACAGATACGCAGTATTTT
TRBJ2-5	.	.	TRBV5-6	CASSLATVGGWLTQYF	TGTGCCAGCAGCTTGGCTACCGTTGGAGGATGGTTAACCCAGTACTTC
TRBJ2-5	.	.	TRBV5-8	CASSLDWAETQYF	TGTGCCAGCAGCTTGGACTGGGCCGAGACCCAGTACTTC
TRBJ1-1	.	.	TRBV30	CAWSESLNTEAFF	TGTGCCTGGAGTGAGAGTCTGAACACTGAAGCTTTCTTT
TRBJ2-6	TRBD1	.	TRBV5-1	CASSRETGTGANVLTF	TGCGCCAGCAGCCGTGAGACAGGGACTGGGGCCAACGTCCTGACTTTC
TRBJ1-2	.	.	TRBV27	CASSLFPNYGYTF	TGTGCCAGCAGTTTATTTCCCAACTATGGCTACACCTTC
TRBJ1-1	.	.	TRBV6-1	CASSDRGGNTEAFF	TGTGCCAGCAGTGACAGGGGAGGGAACACTGAAGCTTTCTTT
TRBJ1-5	.	.	TRBV28	CASSLRDRVAGSNQPQHF	TGTGCCAGCAGTTTAAGGGACCGAGTGGCGGGTAGCAATCAGCCCCAGCATTTT
TRBJ2-2	TRBD2	.	TRBV28	CASSFGAGVWTGELFF	TGTGCCAGCAGTTTCGGAGCGGGAGTGTGGACCGGGGAGCTGTTTTTT
TRBJ1-2	.	.	TRBV19	CASSIGFPGSYGYTF	TGTGCCAGTAGTATCGGGTTTCCCGGCAGCTATGGCTACACCTTC